This paragraph covers one T cell receptor beta chain sequence. What it binds is not known. This specimen belongs to a study of beta chain features in type 1 diabetes. In the study overall: The number of sorted cells examined across all samples was some 99,000,000. Broader study findings: VDJ junctions from patients with type 1 diabetes contained fewer insertions and more deletions. A greater similarity of naive, central memory and Treg TCRB repertoires was seen among patients than among healthy donors. All four CD4+ subsets from Type 1 diabetes patients carried moderately but significantly shorter TCRB CDR3s.

The CDR3 runs to 13 residues. V dropped 5 bases and J dropped 6 bases, with 12 bases sitting between them. Germline V gene data show CDR1 as MNHEY and CDR2 as SMNVEV (reference sequence). Investigators reverse transcribed all isolated RNA, so they sequenced expressed TCRB transcripts. Generated by immunoSEQ multiplex PCR, the TCRdb table keeps only in-frame clones and is missing some. The sample contains 430,000 or so clones, around 10% of which appear only once. The TCR comes from a woman under 30 in good health. Material for sequencing was naive CD4+ T cells from blood. The chain joins TRBV27 to TRBJ2-3; D unresolved. The CDR3 region has the DNA TGTGCCAGCAGTCGAACCGACCTGGATACGCAGTATTTT. Translated: CASSRTDLDTQYF.